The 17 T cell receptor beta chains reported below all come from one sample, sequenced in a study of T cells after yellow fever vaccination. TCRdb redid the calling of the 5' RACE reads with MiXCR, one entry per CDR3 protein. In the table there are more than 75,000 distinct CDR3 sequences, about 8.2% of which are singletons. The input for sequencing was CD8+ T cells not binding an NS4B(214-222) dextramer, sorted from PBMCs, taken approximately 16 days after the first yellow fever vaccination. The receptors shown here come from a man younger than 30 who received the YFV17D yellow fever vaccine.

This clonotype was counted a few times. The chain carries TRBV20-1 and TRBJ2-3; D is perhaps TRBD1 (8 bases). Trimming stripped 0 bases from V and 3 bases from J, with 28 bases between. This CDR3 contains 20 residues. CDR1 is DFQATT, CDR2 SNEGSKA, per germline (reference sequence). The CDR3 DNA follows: TGCAGTGCTAGAGATCATCCGGACAGGGTAGTCGGGGGGTTTACAGATACGCAGTATTTT. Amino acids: CSARDHPDRVVGGFTDTQYF.

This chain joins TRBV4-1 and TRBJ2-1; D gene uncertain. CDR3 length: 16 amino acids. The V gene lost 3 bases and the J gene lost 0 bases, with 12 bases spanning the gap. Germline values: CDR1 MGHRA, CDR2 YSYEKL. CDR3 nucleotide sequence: TGCGCCAGCAGCCAGGTAGGACCTAGCTCCTACAATGAGCAGTTCTTC. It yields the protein CASSQVGPSSYNEQFF.

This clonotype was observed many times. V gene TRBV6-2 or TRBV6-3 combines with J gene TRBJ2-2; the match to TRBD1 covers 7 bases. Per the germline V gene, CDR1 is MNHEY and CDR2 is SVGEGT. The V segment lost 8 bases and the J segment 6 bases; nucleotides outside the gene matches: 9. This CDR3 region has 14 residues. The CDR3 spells CASGFYRGAGELFF. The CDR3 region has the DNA TGTGCCAGCGGATTTTACAGGGGAGCCGGGGAGCTGTTTTTT.

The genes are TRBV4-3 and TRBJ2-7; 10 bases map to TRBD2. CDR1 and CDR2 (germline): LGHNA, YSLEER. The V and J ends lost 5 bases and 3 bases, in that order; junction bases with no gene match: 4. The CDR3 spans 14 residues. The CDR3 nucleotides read TGCGCCAGCAGCATCCTAGCGGGGGACTACGAGCAGTACTTC. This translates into CASSILAGDYEQYF.

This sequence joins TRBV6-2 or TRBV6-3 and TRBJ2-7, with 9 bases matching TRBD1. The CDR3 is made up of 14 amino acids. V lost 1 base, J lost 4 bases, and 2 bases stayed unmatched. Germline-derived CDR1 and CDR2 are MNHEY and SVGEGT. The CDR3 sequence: CASSYFGQGYEQYF. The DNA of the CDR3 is TGTGCCAGCAGTTACTTCGGACAGGGGTACGAGCAGTACTTC.

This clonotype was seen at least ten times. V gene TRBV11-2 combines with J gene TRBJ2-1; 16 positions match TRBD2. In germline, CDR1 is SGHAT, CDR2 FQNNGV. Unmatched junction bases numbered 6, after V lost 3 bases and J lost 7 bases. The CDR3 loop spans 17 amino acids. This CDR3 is CASSFLGTSGGANEQFF. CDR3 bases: TGTGCCAGCAGCTTTTTAGGGACTAGCGGGGGGGCTAATGAGCAGTTCTTC.

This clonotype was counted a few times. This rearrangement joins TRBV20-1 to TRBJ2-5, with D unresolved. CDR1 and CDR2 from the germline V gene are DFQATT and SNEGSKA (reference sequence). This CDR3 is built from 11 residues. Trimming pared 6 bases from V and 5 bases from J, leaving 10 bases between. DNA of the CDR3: TGCAGTGCACAGATGCCCGAGACCCAGTACTTC. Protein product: CSAQMPETQYF.

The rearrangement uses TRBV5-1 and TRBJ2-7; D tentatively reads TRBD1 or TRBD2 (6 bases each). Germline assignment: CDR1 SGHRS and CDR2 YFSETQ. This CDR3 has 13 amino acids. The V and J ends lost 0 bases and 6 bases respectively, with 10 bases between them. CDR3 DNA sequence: TGCGCCAGCAGCTTGGGGGGGGCGCGCGAGCAGTACTTC. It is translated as CASSLGGAREQYF.

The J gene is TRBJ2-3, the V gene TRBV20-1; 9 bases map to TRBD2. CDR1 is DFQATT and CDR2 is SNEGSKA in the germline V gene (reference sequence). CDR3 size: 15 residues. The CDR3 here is CGLQPGGGDGDTQYF. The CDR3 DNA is TGCGGTTTACAACCTGGCGGGGGGGACGGAGATACGCAGTATTTT.

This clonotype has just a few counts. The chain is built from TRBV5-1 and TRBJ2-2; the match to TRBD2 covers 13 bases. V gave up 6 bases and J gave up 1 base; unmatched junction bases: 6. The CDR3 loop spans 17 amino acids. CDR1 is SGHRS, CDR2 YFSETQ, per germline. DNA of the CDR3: TGCGCCAGCATGCCCGGGACTAGCGGGGTGAACACCGGGGAGCTGTTTTTT. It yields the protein CASMPGTSGVNTGELFF.

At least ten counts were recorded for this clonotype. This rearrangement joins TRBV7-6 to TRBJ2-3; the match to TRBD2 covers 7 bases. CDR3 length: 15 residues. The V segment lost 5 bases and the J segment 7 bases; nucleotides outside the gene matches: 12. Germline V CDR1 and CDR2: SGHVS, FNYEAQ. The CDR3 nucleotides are TGTGCCAGCAGCCGAGCGGGACCAGGGAGAAATACGCAGTATTTT. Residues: CASSRAGPGRNTQYF.

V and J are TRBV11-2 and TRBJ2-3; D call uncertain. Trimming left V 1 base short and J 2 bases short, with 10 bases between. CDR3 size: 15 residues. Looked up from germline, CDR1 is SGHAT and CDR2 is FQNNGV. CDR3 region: CASSLVSGDTDTQYF. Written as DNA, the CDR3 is TGTGCCAGCAGCTTAGTTTCAGGAGACACAGATACGCAGTATTTT.

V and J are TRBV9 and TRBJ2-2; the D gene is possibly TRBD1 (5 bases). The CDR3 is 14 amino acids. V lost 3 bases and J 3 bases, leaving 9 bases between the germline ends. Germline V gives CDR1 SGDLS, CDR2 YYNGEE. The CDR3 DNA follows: TGTGCCAGCAGCGGGACAAACTACACCGGGGAGCTGTTTTTT. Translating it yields CASSGTNYTGELFF.

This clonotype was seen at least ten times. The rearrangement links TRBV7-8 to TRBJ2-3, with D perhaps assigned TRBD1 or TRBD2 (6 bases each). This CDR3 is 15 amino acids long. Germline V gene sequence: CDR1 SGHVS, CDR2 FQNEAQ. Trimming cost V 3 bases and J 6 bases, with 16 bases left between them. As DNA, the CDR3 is TGTGCCAGCAGCTTTGCCGGGGGCGAAGGGGATACGCAGTATTTT. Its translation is CASSFAGGEGDTQYF.

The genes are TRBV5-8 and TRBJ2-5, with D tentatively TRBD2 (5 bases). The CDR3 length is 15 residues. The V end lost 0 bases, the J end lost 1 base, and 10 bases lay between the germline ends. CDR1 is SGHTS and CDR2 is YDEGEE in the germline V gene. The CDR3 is CASSLGLASQETQYF. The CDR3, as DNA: TGTGCCAGCAGCTTGGGTCTAGCAAGCCAAGAGACCCAGTACTTC.

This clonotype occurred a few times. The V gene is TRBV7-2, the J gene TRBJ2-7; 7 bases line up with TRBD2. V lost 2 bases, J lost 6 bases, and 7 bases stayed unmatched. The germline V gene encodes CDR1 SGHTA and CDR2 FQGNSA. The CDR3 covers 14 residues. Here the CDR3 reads CASSLSGARGEQYV. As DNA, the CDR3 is TGTGCCAGCAGCTTAAGCGGGGCCCGGGGCGAGCAGTACGTC.

CDR3 residues: CSVAGSVSTDTQYF. In DNA, the CDR3 is TGCAGCGTCGCCGGATCAGTTAGCACAGATACGCAGTATTTT. This chain links TRBV29-1 with TRBJ2-3; no clear D gene. CDR3 length: 14 residues. V lost 6 bases, J lost 0 bases, and 13 bases lay in between. The germline CDR1 and CDR2 sequences are SQVTM and ANQGSEA.